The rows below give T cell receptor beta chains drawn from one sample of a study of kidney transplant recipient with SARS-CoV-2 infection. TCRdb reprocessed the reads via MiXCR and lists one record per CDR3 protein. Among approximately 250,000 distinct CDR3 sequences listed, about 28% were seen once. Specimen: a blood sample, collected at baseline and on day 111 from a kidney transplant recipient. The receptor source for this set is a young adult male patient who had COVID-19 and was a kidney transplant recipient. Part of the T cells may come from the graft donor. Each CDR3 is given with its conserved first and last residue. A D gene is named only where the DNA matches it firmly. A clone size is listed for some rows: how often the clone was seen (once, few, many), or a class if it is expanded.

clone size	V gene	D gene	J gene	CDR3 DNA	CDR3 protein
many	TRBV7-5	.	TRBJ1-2	.	CISVPEFCREVGKTYGYTF
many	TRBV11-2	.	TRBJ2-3	TGTGCCAGCAGCTTGATACAGTACACAGATACGCAGTATTTT	CASSLIQYTDTQYF
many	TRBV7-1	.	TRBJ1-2	TGTGCCAGCAGCCGTGAACATCACGAGGGAAAGACCTATGGCTACACCTTC	CASSREHHEGKTYGYTF
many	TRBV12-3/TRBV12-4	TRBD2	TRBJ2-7	TGTGCCAGCAGCAAGCGGGAGGGGGGGGGCGAGCAGTACTTC	CASSKREGGGEQYF
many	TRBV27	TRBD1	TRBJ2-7	TGTGCCAGCAGGGGGGACAGGGGTTACGAGCAGTACTTC	CASRGDRGYEQYF
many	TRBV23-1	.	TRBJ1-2	TGCGCCAGCAGTGACGTCCCGCTACGCAGAAAGACCTATGGCTACACCTTC	CASSDVPLRRKTYGYTF
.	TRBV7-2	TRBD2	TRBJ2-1	TGTGCCAGCAGTTTACTAGCGGGAAGACCTTTGTTCAATGAGCAGTTCTTC	CASSLLAGRPLFNEQFF
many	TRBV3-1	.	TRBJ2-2	TGTGCCAGCAGCCAAAGGGCGGACGGGCACGGGGAGCTGTTTTTT	CASSQRADGHGELFF
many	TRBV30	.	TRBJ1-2	TGTGCCTGGGAACGCGTGCGTTATAGAAAGACCTATGGCTACACCTTC	CAWERVRYRKTYGYTF
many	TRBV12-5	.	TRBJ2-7	TGTGCTAGTGGTTTGAGCGACCTCGGCGAGCAGTACTTC	CASGLSDLGEQYF
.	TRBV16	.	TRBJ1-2	TGTGCCGGCAGCTCAATTAAGGTCGTTAGAAAGACCTATGGCTACACCTTC	CAGSSIKVVRKTYGYTF
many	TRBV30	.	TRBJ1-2	TGTGCCTGGACGTTCAAGCGTTATAGAAAGACCTATGGCTACACCTTC	CAWTFKRYRKTYGYTF
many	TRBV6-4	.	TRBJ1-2	TGTGCCAGCAGTGAGGGTAGAGGGGGAATAGGTGGCTACACCTTC	CASSEGRGGIGGYTF
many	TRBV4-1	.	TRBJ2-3	TGCGCCAGCAGCCAAGGCACGGGAGATACGCAGTATTTT	CASSQGTGDTQYF
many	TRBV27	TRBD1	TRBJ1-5	TGTGCCAGTCGAGGGGGGTCAGGGGGTAGCAATCAGCCCCAGCATTTT	CASRGGSGGSNQPQHF
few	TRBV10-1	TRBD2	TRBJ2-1	TGCGCCAGCAGTGATGGGGGACTAGCGGGGTACAATGAGCAGTTCTTC	CASSDGGLAGYNEQFF
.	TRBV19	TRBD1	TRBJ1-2	TGTGCCAGTAGATGGACAGGGGCCCGGAGGAAGGATGGCTACACCTTC	CASRWTGARRKDGYTF
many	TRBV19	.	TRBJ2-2	TGTGCCAGTAGTGAAGGGGGAAGGCGAGCCGGGGAGCTGTTTTTT	CASSEGGRRAGELFF
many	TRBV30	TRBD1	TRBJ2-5	TGTGCCTGGAGTTCGGTGCGGTTTCGGGTCACAGGGGGGCAGACCCAGTACTTC	CAWSSVRFRVTGGQTQYF
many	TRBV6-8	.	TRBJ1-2	TGTGCCAGCAGTCTTGTTTTACGCTCTAGAAAGACCTATGGCTACACCTTC	CASSLVLRSRKTYGYTF
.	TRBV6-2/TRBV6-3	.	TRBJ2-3	TGTGCCAGCAGTTACCCGTCGCAGTTAGCAGATACGCAGTATTTT	CASSYPSQLADTQYF
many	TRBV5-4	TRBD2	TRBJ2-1	TGTGCCAGCAGGACTAGCGGGAGATATGAGCAGTTCTTC	CASRTSGRYEQFF
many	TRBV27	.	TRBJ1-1	TGTGCTAATCTCCCGGCTTTCTTT	CANLPAFF
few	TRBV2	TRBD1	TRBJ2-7	TGTGCCAGCACTAGGGACAGCATTCTTTCCTACGAGCAGTACTTC	CASTRDSILSYEQYF
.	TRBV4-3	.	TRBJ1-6	TGCGCCAGCAGCCAAGATACGGGACCCTACACTAATTCACCCCTCCACTTT	CASSQDTGPYTNSPLHF
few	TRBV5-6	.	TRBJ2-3	TGTGCCAGCTCCCGCGGGGGCGACATCACAGATACGCAGTATTTT	CASSRGGDITDTQYF
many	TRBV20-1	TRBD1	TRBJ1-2	TGCAGTGCTGGGACAGGGAACGGCTATGGCTACACCTTC	CSAGTGNGYGYTF
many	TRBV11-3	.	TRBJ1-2	TGTGCCAGCAGCTTAGGCCACAAGTATGGCTACACCTTC	CASSLGHKYGYTF
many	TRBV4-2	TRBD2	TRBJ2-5	TGTGCCAGCAGCCAAAAGCGGGGGGGCCAAGAGACCCAGTACTTC	CASSQKRGGQETQYF
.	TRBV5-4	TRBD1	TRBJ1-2	TGTGCCAGCAAGCCTGGGACAGACAACTATGGCCGCACCTTC	CASKPGTDNYGRTF
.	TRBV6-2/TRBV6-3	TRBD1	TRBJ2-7	TGTGCCAGCAGACCTGGGACAGCGCGAGAGCAGTACTTC	CASRPGTAREQYF
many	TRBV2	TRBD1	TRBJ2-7	TGTGCCAGCAAGCGGACAGGGGACTACGAGCAGTACTTC	CASKRTGDYEQYF
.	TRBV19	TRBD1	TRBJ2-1	TGTGCCAGTAGTGCTGGGGGACAGGCAATGAAAGTCTTC	CASSAGGQAMKVF
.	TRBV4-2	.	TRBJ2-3	TGTGCCAGCAGCCAACGGGGTCGAAGGGTCACAGATACGCAGTATTTT	CASSQRGRRVTDTQYF
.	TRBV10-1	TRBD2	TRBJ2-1	TGCGCCAGCAGTGACAGCGGGAGAGTCGGTGAGCAGTTCTTC	CASSDSGRVGEQFF
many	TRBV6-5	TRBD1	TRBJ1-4	TGTGCCAGCAGTTCTCCGGGACAGGGAGTTGAAAAACTGTTTTTT	CASSSPGQGVEKLFF
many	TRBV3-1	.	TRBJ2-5	TGTGCCAGCAGCATAAGGTCTCCCATTTCTTTCTCTGAGACCCAGTACTTC	CASSIRSPISFSETQYF
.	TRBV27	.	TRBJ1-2	TGTGCCAGCGGTTTAAGCCAGGGAAACTATGGCTACACCTTC	CASGLSQGNYGYTF
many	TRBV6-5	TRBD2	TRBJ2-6	TGTGCCAGCAGATCGGGGGGAGCTAACTCTGGGGCCAACGTCCTGACTTTC	CASRSGGANSGANVLTF
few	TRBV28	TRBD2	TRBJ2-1	TGTGCCAGCAGTTTAGTAGGGTGGGGACTAGCGGCCGATAATGAGCAGTTCTTC	CASSLVGWGLAADNEQFF
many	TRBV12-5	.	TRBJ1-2	TGTGCTAGTGGTGTTCTGAATTTGCAGGGAAAGACCTATGGCTACACCTTC	CASGVLNLQGKTYGYTF
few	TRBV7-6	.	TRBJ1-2	TGTGCCAGCAGCACGGGTTATGAATCTCGAAAGACCTATGGCTACACCTTC	CASSTGYESRKTYGYTF
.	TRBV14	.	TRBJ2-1	TGTGCCAGCAGCCCATATGTCGCGAGGCGAAACAATGAGCAGTTCTTC	CASSPYVARRNNEQFF
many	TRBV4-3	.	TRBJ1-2	TGCGCCAGCAGCACATTAAGAGGACGTCGAAAGACCTATGGCTACACCTTC	CASSTLRGRRKTYGYTF
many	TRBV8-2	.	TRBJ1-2	TGTGGCAGTGCCAGGCCTGATAGCCGAAAGACCTATGGCTACACCTTC	CGSARPDSRKTYGYTF
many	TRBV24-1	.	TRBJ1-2	TGTGCCACCAGTCCACAACTTAGTACCAGAAAGACCTATGGCTACACCTTC	CATSPQLSTRKTYGYTF
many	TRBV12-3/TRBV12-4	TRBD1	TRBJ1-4	TGTGCCAGCAGTTTAGGAGGGACAGGGGTAGATAAACTGTTTTTT	CASSLGGTGVDKLFF
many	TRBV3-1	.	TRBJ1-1	TGTGCCAGCAGCCAAAGGGAGAGAAGGGTGGGAGCTTTCTTT	CASSQRERRVGAFF
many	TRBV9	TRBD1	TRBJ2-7	TGTGCCAGCAGCGTAGCCGGGACAGGGATTTATTCCGAGCAGTACTTC	CASSVAGTGIYSEQYF